This TCR beta chain was identified in a study of a mutant IDH1 vaccine in newly diagnosed glioma. Study details: In weeks 1, 3, 5, 7, 11, 15, 19 and 23, patients were vaccinated. Either 4-6 weeks after radiotherapy alone or alongside temozolomide, vaccination was begun.

Germline V gives CDR1 WSHSY, CDR2 SAAADI. Trimming removed 0 bases from V and 5 bases from J, with 9 bases in between. This CDR3 is 14 amino acids long. This clone came up once. Its matching antigen is unknown. Stated time point: week 11, during vaccination. The investigators gave 300 ug of mutant IDH1 20-mer peptide in each vaccine dose, together with topical imiquimod. Whole-study results and caveats: Seemingly, top peripheral T cell clonotype changes bore no relation to pseudoprogression. Vaccine-induced immune responses were detected in approximately 93% of patients.

Assay used: immunoSEQ multiplex PCR; TCRdb lists only in-frame clones, some missing. The sample lists about 36,000 clones, approximately 80% occurring once. This TCR derives from a woman between 25 and 40 years old with glioma. Some clones in this sample may be carry-over from other donors' samples. This chain joins TRBV10-2 and TRBJ2-3; D uncertain. Sequenced here: peripheral blood mononuclear cells (PBMCs), sampled from a glioma patient whose treatment included an IDH1 peptide vaccine. The CDR3 is CASSESEGKDTQYF. In DNA, the CDR3 is TGCGCCAGCAGTGAGTCGGAAGGAAAAGATACGCAGTATTTT.